A single sample gave rise to the 26 T cell receptor beta chains below, sequenced in a study of response to subunit inactivated influenza vaccine. TCRdb re-called the RT-PCR reads with MiXCR, one entry per CDR3 protein. The table has some 640,000 distinct CDR3 sequences, approximately 15% seen once. The sequencing used PBMCs from blood, collected approximately 15 days before vaccination. The receptors stem from a man in his fifties who received an inactivated influenza vaccine.

Only a few counts were recorded for this clonotype. The chain has TRBV5-6 and TRBJ2-5, with TRBD2 as a possible D gene (6 bases). Per the germline V gene, CDR1 is SGHDT and CDR2 is YYEEEE. The V gene lost 4 bases and the J gene lost 2 bases, with 24 bases spanning the gap. The CDR3 length is 18 residues. The CDR3 bases are TGTGCCAGCAGCGACGAGACTAGAGGGCTTGGGGTACAAGAGACCCAGTACTTC. Translation: CASSDETRGLGVQETQYF.

This clonotype has ten or more counts. The chain has TRBV10-3 and TRBJ2-1; TRBD2 matches 8 bases. The CDR3 covers 15 residues. In germline, CDR1 is ENHRY, CDR2 SYGVKD. With 2 bases clipped from V and 4 bases from J, the junction kept 4 bases outside the gene matches. CDR3 protein: CAISERGGSYNEQFF. CDR3 sequence (DNA): TGTGCCATCAGTGAGCGGGGGGGCAGTTACAATGAGCAGTTCTTC.

The table lists this clonotype with a few counts. The chain combines TRBV4-3 with TRBJ1-2; a weak D match, TRBD1 (5 bases). This CDR3 has 14 residues. The V gene lost 0 bases and the J gene lost 7 bases, with 12 bases spanning the gap. Germline V gene data show CDR1 as LGHNA and CDR2 as YSLEER. CDR3 in amino acids: CASSQDWGGAGYTF. In DNA, the CDR3 is TGCGCCAGCAGCCAAGATTGGGGGGGAGCTGGCTACACCTTC.

This clonotype has only a few counts. This chain uses TRBV28 with TRBJ2-5; 7 bases fit TRBD2. Per the germline V gene, CDR1 is MDHEN and CDR2 is SYDVKM. Trimming cost V 0 bases and J 5 bases; bases outside gene matches: 6. This CDR3 comprises 15 residues. The CDR3 region is CASSLWGEGYETQYF. Written as DNA, the CDR3 is TGTGCCAGCAGTTTATGGGGGGAGGGGTACGAGACCCAGTACTTC.

This clonotype was picked up a small number of times. As DNA, the CDR3 is TGTGCCAGCAGCGGAGGGCGCGCCGGGGAGCTGTTTTTT. Residues: CASSGGRAGELFF. The chain links TRBV3-1 to TRBJ2-2; possibly TRBD2 for D (6 bases). Germline V gives CDR1 LGHDT, CDR2 YNNKEL (reference sequence). The germline V and J ends were trimmed by 5 bases and 6 bases, with 10 bases remaining between them. This CDR3 has 13 residues.

This clonotype was seen at least ten times. The CDR3 region has the DNA TGTGCCAGCAGTTTAAGGACAGGGGGCTCCGGGGAGCTGTTTTTT. This encodes CASSLRTGGSGELFF. V is TRBV28 and J is TRBJ2-2; the match to TRBD1 covers 11 bases. The trim removed 2 bases at V and 6 bases at J, leaving 2 bases unmatched. Germline V gene lookup returns CDR1 MDHEN and CDR2 SYDVKM. The CDR3 is 15 amino acids. Complete variable domain (other parts from reference TRBV28 and TRBJ2-2): DVKVTQSSRYLVKRTGEKVFLECVQDMDHENMFWYRQDPGLGLRLIYFSYDVKMKEKGDIPEGYSVSREKKERFSLILESASTNQTSMYLCASSLRTGGSGELFFGEGSRLTVL.

This chain joins TRBV20-1 and TRBJ2-3, with 12 positions matching TRBD1. The V gene end was trimmed by 8 bases and the J gene end by 5 bases; junction bases not matched to a gene: 8. CDR1 is DFQATT, CDR2 SNEGSKA, per germline (reference sequence). This CDR3 comprises 14 residues. The DNA for the CDR3 is TGCAGTAGCGGGGACAGGGGGCGCTTAGATACGCAGTATTTT. Its protein product is CSSGDRGRLDTQYF.

This clonotype was found many times. The J gene is TRBJ2-1, the V gene TRBV11-1; TRBD1 agrees at 12 bases. CDR1 is SGHAT, CDR2 FQDESV, per germline (reference sequence). V lost 2 bases, J lost 0 bases, and 14 bases stayed unmatched. This CDR3 contains 21 residues. For the CDR3, the DNA is TGTGCCAGCAGCTTACCGCTCCGGGACAGGGGGCAACAAAGCTCCTACAATGAGCAGTTCTTC. Protein product: CASSLPLRDRGQQSSYNEQFF.

This clonotype has ten or more counts. V and J are TRBV15 and TRBJ2-7; D is undetermined. The V end was cut by 3 bases, the J end by 1 base, with 7 bases between. Germline assignment: CDR1 LNHNV and CDR2 YYDKDF (reference sequence). This CDR3 region has 13 residues. CDR3: CATSRDVSYEQYF. CDR3 coding DNA: TGTGCCACCAGCAGGGACGTTTCCTACGAGCAGTACTTC.

DNA of the CDR3: TGTGCCAGCAGCTTGGCCTGGCAGGGACCCTTCAATGAGCAGTTCTTC. This sequence encodes CASSLAWQGPFNEQFF. The rearrangement joins TRBV5-6 to TRBJ2-1; either TRBD1 or TRBD2 may supply D (5 bases each). CDR3 length equals 16 residues. Germline V gene sequence: CDR1 SGHDT, CDR2 YYEEEE. The V gene lost 0 bases and the J gene lost 6 bases, with 16 bases spanning the gap.

This clonotype has more than one count but fewer than ten. The chain couples TRBV12-5 to TRBJ2-1; possible D gene TRBD2, 6 bases. Per germline, CDR1 LGHNT and CDR2 FRNRAP. V lost 3 bases to trimming and J lost 0 bases, with 6 bases between them. This CDR3 has 14 amino acids. CDR3 bases: TGTGCTAGTGGTTTCGGGAGCTCCTACAATGAGCAGTTCTTC. Encoded protein: CASGFGSSYNEQFF.

The V and J genes are TRBV7-2 and TRBJ1-5; D remains unclear. Looked up from germline, CDR1 is SGHTA and CDR2 is FQGNSA. Trimming took 3 bases from V and 10 from J, leaving 13 bases between them. This CDR3 region has 13 residues. Here the CDR3 DNA reads TGTGCCAGCAGCTTGAGCGGGAACCATCCCCAGCATTTT. Its translation is CASSLSGNHPQHF.

This clonotype was seen a few times. This chain connects TRBV4-2 to TRBJ1-2; weak D call: TRBD1 (6 bases). V was shortened by 1 base and J by 5 bases, with 14 bases between the two germline ends. From germline, CDR1 is LGHNA and CDR2 YNFKEQ. This CDR3 has 15 residues. CDR3 loop: CASSQGQGKFYGYTF. As DNA, the CDR3 is TGTGCCAGCAGCCAAGGGCAGGGGAAGTTTTATGGCTACACCTTC.

This clonotype was seen only a few times. The chain combines TRBV30 with TRBJ1-1; D call uncertain. The V and J ends lost 4 bases and 1 base respectively, with 13 bases between them. CDR1 and CDR2 from the germline V gene are GTSNPN and SVGIG (reference sequence). The CDR3 is made up of 14 amino acids. CDR3 sequence: CAWNDGPPNTEAFF. The CDR3 nucleotides are TGTGCCTGGAATGACGGACCGCCGAACACTGAAGCTTTCTTT.

V is TRBV6-2 or TRBV6-3 and J is TRBJ2-3, with a possible D match to TRBD2 (6 bases). V gave up 8 bases and J gave up 3 bases, with 12 bases separating them. Germline-derived CDR1 and CDR2 are MNHEY and SVGEGT. This CDR3 has 13 amino acids. CDR3: CASGGMMTDTQYF. The CDR3 bases are TGTGCCAGCGGGGGGATGATGACAGATACGCAGTATTTT.

This clonotype was seen a handful of times. The chain uses TRBV6-2 or TRBV6-3 and TRBJ1-1, with 7 bases identical to TRBD1. Per germline, CDR1 MNHEY and CDR2 SVGEGT. The CDR3 runs to 15 residues. V trimming: 2 bases; J trimming: 4 bases; junction bases outside the gene matches: 7. The CDR3 loop reads CASSYAAGGGTEAFF. CDR3 coding DNA: TGTGCCAGCAGTTACGCGGCAGGGGGTGGCACTGAAGCTTTCTTT.

This clonotype was detected only a few times. This chain connects TRBV4-2 to TRBJ1-3; maybe TRBD1 (5 bases). CDR1 and CDR2 (germline): LGHNA, YNFKEQ. The V end lost 0 bases, the J end lost 0 bases, and 12 bases lay between the germline ends. CDR3 length: 17 amino acids. CDR3 coding DNA: TGTGCCAGCAGCCAAGATTTGTACAGGACCTCTGGAAACACCATATATTTT. Translated, it gives CASSQDLYRTSGNTIYF.

Notes on this clonotype: The junction does not match germline at one end; this may be a read error. CDR3: CCAREGQGNYGYTF. CDR3 in DNA: TGCTGTGCTAGAGAGGGACAGGGTAACTATGGCTACACCTTC. The J gene is TRBJ1-2, the V gene TRBV20-1; 9 bases agree with TRBD1. The CDR3 is 14 residues long. CDR1 is DFQATT and CDR2 is SNEGSKA in the germline V gene (reference sequence).

This chain links TRBV21-1 with TRBJ2-7; TRBD2 is the table's D call and was not checked against the DNA. TRBV21-1 is assigned pseudogene status. The CDR3 contains 16 residues. Written as DNA, the CDR3 is TGTGCCAGCAGCAAATTGTGCGGGGGGACCTCCTACGAGCAGTACTTC. Its protein is CASSKLCGGTSYEQYF.

This rearrangement joins TRBV20-1 to TRBJ1-3; D is uncertain. Germline CDR1 and CDR2: DFQATT and SNEGSKA (reference sequence). Deletions cut 3 bases from V and 4 bases from J, with 4 bases between. The CDR3 extends over 11 amino acids. DNA for the CDR3: TGCAGTGCTAGCCTAGGAAACACCATATATTTT. Its translation is CSASLGNTIYF.

The rearrangement uses TRBV20-1 and TRBJ2-1, with 10 bases matching TRBD2. J was trimmed by 13 bases and V by 0 bases; bases with no gene match: 6. The CDR3 sequence is 13 residues long. Germline values: CDR1 DFQATT, CDR2 SNEGSKA (reference sequence). The DNA of the CDR3 is TGCAGTGCTAGAGATCCGGCTAGCGGGGGCCAGTTCTTC. Translation gives CSARDPASGGQFF.

V and J are TRBV29-1 and TRBJ2-7, with no clear D. CDR1 is SQVTM, CDR2 ANQGSEA, per germline. The CDR3 runs 13 residues. V dropped 0 bases and J dropped 3 bases, with 9 bases sitting between them. The CDR3 bases are TGCAGCGTTGAAGATAAACAGCACTACGAGCAGTACTTC. It translates to CSVEDKQHYEQYF.

The chain is built from TRBV2 and TRBJ1-2; D unclear. V was pared by 0 bases and J by 4 bases, with 9 bases between. The CDR3 is made up of 14 amino acids. CDR1 and CDR2 from the germline V gene are SNHLY and FYNNEI. The CDR3 DNA reads as TGTGCCAGCAGTGAAGCGGTAGCTGTCTATGGCTACACCTTC. It translates to CASSEAVAVYGYTF.

The rearrangement uses TRBV12-3 or TRBV12-4 and TRBJ1-5; the D gene is possibly TRBD1 (6 bases). CDR3 size: 14 residues. V lost 6 bases to trimming and J lost 3 bases, with 12 bases between them. CDR3 region: CASSTGRTNQPQHF. DNA for the CDR3: TGTGCCAGCAGCACAGGGAGGACCAATCAGCCCCAGCATTTT.

This rearrangement joins TRBV6-2 or TRBV6-3 to TRBJ1-1; unclear D gene. The CDR3 spans 11 residues. Germline assignment: CDR1 MNHEY and CDR2 SVGEGT. Deletions cut 2 bases from V and 7 bases from J, with 5 bases between. CDR3 region: CASSYRVEAFF. The CDR3 region has the DNA TGTGCCAGCAGTTACAGGGTTGAAGCTTTCTTT.

This clonotype appeared a few times. The chain joins TRBV19 to TRBJ2-7; 8 positions agree with TRBD2. V shed 2 bases, J shed 1 base, and the junction held 4 bases outside the gene matches. This CDR3 contains 15 residues. Germline lookup yields CDR1 LNHDA and CDR2 SQIVND (reference sequence). CDR3 sequence reads: CASSIMTSASYEQYF. CDR3 DNA: TGTGCCAGTAGTATAATGACTAGCGCATCCTACGAGCAGTACTTC.